This TCR beta chain stems from a study of blood T cells in healthy people across ages. Study-wide results and caveats: Naive T cell percentage showed a strong correlation with TCR beta diversity. A conclusive naive versus antigen-experienced comparison was prevented by the unsorted PBMCs.

The authors ran a second PCR of about 7 to 12 cycles using a sample-barcoded 5' primer and a J-beta primer mix. Each CDR3 protein gets one entry after TCRdb re-called the 5' RACE reads with MiXCR. The repertoire includes about 640,000 distinct CDR3 sequences, under 70% of them detected once, and over 30% sits in the top ten. This CDR3 spans 14 amino acids. CDR1 is MDHEN, CDR2 SYDVKM, per germline. Trimming stripped 7 bases from V and 0 bases from J, with 12 bases between. This clonotype was seen only a few times. Its antigen is still unknown. This rearrangement joins TRBV28 to TRBJ1-1; no clear D. Sequences were obtained from blood. The source of this sequence is a man in his 60s in good health. In nucleotides, the CDR3 is TGTGCCAGCACCCACCCCAGCCTGAACACTGAAGCTTTCTTT. Its protein is CASTHPSLNTEAFF.